In this sample, the clone carrying this T cell receptor beta chain turned up many times. The antigen is not known. This entry is derived from a study of human T cells and chemical hapten exposure. The wider study: Each week of the roughly 24-week study, patients had diphenylcyclopropenone applied to the scalp. General study results and limits: It was expanded TCRs that formed significantly more large CDR3 similarity clusters than controls did.

TCRdb re-analysed the RACE reads in MiXCR, keeping a single row per CDR3 protein. Altogether 60,000 to 75,000 distinct CDR3 sequences are present, around 7% being singletons, with the ten largest covering under 2%. CDR3 length: 14 residues. Trimming removed 4 bases from V and 7 bases from J; junction bases left unmatched: 6. The V gene's germline CDR1 is LGHDT and CDR2 YNNKEL (reference sequence). The sample's time point: pre-sensitization, week 0. As for treatment: therapeutic diphenylcyclopropenone sensitization with weekly scalp DPC. Sequencing used whole blood, obtained in connection with sensitization to the hapten diphenylcyclopropenone (DPC). The rearrangement joins TRBV3-1 to TRBJ2-1; 8 bases map to TRBD1. The receptor was derived from a woman in her twenties or thirties with alopecia areata. Some clones in this sample may be carry-over from other donors' samples. CDR3 residues: CASSPGGEGNEQFF. DNA of the CDR3: TGTGCCAGCAGCCCAGGGGGCGAGGGGAATGAGCAGTTCTTC.